This T cell receptor (beta chain) stems from a study of vaccination effects on CD4 cells after COVID-19. General study points: Substantial clonal contraction characterized both infection- and vaccine-induced clones late after vaccination.

The data were produced by immunoSEQ multiplex PCR, yet TCRdb's version contains in-frame clones alone and is incomplete. The sample contains fewer than 55,000 clones, approximately 75% of which appear only once. CD4+ T cells specific for antigen were expanded with viral peptide pools by the ViraFEST assay before sequencing. A roughly ten-day culture period preceded the isolation of CD4+ T cells. Vaccinated recipients, who were negative for nucleocapsid antibodies, had no history of SARS-CoV-2 infection. The authors exchanged half the medium for IL-2 medium on days 3 and 7. About this clone: The antigen remains unidentified.

Unmatched junction bases numbered 6, after V lost 5 bases and J lost 4 bases. The CDR3 runs to 15 residues. Germline assignment: CDR1 ENHRY and CDR2 SYGVKD. The starting material was CD4+ T cells from PBMCs cultured with HCoV-OC43 spike peptides, obtained before COVID-19 vaccination. Noted subset: HCoV-OC43 spike overlapping peptide pool stimulation. V and J are TRBV10-3 and TRBJ1-1; 11 nucleotides line up with TRBD1. This sequence was found in a human donor who received a COVID-19 vaccine. The CDR3 is CAISNLGTGGTEAFF. As DNA, the CDR3 is TGTGCCATCAGTAATCTTGGGACAGGGGGCACTGAAGCTTTCTTT.